The 2 T cell receptor beta chains in this list originate from one sample, sequenced in a study of technical replicates of blood from four donors. TCRdb's table, derived via immunoSEQ multiplex PCR, lists solely in-frame clones and lacks some. The sample includes about 74,000 clones, over 75% of them seen just once. Sequenced: PBMCs. The receptor set was obtained from a human donor in good health. Some clones in this sample may be carry-over from other donors' samples.

A single count supports this clone. This chain links TRBV6-1 with TRBJ2-7, with TRBD1 matching over 7 bases. CDR1 and CDR2 (germline): MNHNS, SASEGT. This CDR3 comprises 14 residues. After removal of 6 bases from V and 0 bases from J, the junction contained 5 bases not matched to a gene. The CDR3 DNA reads as TGTGCCAGCAGCCCGACAGGGAGCTCCTACGAGCAGTACTTC. Translated, it gives CASSPTGSSYEQYF.

CDR3 in amino acids: CASSQGQMNTEAFF. The CDR3 nucleotides read TGTGCCAGCAGCCAGGGACAGATGAACACTGAAGCTTTCTTT. V gene TRBV7-9 combines with J gene TRBJ1-1, with 7 bases identical to TRBD1. Trimming cost V 5 bases and J 0 bases; bases outside gene matches: 3. CDR3 size: 14 residues. In germline, CDR1 is SEHNR, CDR2 FQNEAQ (reference sequence).